Each of the 10 T cell receptor beta chains below was sequenced from the same sample in a study of OX40 agonist ivuxolimab in advanced cancers. The table came from immunoSEQ multiplex PCR; TCRdb's copy has only in-frame clones and leaves some out. The top ten clones hold 6.5% to 9.5% of a sample with 40,000 to 60,000 clones, approximately 79% of them seen once. The sequenced sample was CD4+ or CD8+ T cells sorted from blood, obtained in a trial of the OX40 agonist ivuxolimab. These receptors all come from an adult with an advanced solid tumor such as melanoma, head and neck, liver or kidney cancer.

The chain joins TRBV5-1 to TRBJ2-3, with TRBD2 identical over 8 bases. The J segment lost 5 bases and the V segment lost 4 bases, leaving 9 bases of the junction unmatched. Germline CDR1 reads SGHRS; CDR2 reads YFSETQ. CDR3 length equals 15 residues. This CDR3 is CASSPAGGELDTQYF. The CDR3 DNA reads as TGCGCCAGCAGCCCCGCCGGGGGGGAACTAGATACGCAGTATTTT. The variable domain in full, completed from reference TRBV5-1 and TRBJ2-3, reads KAGVTQTPRYLIKTRGQQVTLSCSPISGHRSVSWYQQTPGQGLQFLFEYFSETQRNKGNFPGRFSGRQFSNSRSEMNVSTLELGDSALYLCASSPAGGELDTQYFGPGTRLTVL.

The J gene is TRBJ2-1, the V gene TRBV11-3, with TRBD2 matching over 11 bases. Per the germline V gene, CDR1 is SGHNT and CDR2 is YENEEA. V was pared by 0 bases and J by 6 bases, with 4 bases of the junction left unmatched. CDR3 size: 16 residues. In nucleotides, the CDR3 is TGTGCCAGCAGCTTAGATAGCGGGAGGGCCGTCAATGAGCAGTTCTTC. Encoded protein: CASSLDSGRAVNEQFF.

This clone has just a few counts. The rearrangement joins TRBV30 to TRBJ2-4; D is perhaps TRBD1 (5 bases). CDR3 length equals 11 residues. From germline, CDR1 is GTSNPN and CDR2 SVGIG (reference sequence). The germline V and J ends were trimmed by 2 bases and 8 bases, with 7 bases remaining between them. The CDR3 coding sequence is TGTGCCTGGAGTTGGGGCGACATTCAGTACTTC. Its protein is CAWSWGDIQYF.

This sequence joins TRBV4-1 and TRBJ1-3, with D unresolved. The V gene lost 0 bases and the J gene lost 0 bases, with 15 bases spanning the gap. The CDR3 runs 18 residues. Germline CDR1 MGHRA, CDR2 YSYEKL. CDR3 nucleotide sequence: TGCGCCAGCAGCCAAGAGGGTGGCGACATGAGCTCTGGAAACACCATATATTTT. It encodes CASSQEGGDMSSGNTIYF.

This clone was seen only once. V usage is TRBV18 and J usage is TRBJ2-7; 8 bases match TRBD1. CDR3 length: 14 amino acids. The junction had 9 bases not matched to a gene; V was cut back by 6 bases and J by 5 bases. Germline V gene lookup returns CDR1 KGHSH and CDR2 LQKENI. CDR3 loop: CASSLKDRAHEQYF. Here the CDR3 DNA reads TGTGCCAGCTCGCTGAAGGACAGGGCCCACGAGCAGTACTTC.

V and J are TRBV12-5 and TRBJ1-5; D is unclear. V lost 1 base to trimming and J lost 6 bases, with 4 bases between them. CDR3 length: 12 residues. Germline-derived CDR1 and CDR2 are LGHNT and FRNRAP. For the CDR3, the DNA is TGTGCTAGTGGTTTGGAACGTCAGCCCCAGCATTTT. Translating gives CASGLERQPQHF. Combining the CDR3 with reference TRBV12-5 and TRBJ1-5 gives the whole variable domain DARVTQTPRHKVTEMGQEVTMRCQPILGHNTVFWYRQTMMQGLELLAYFRNRAPLDDSGMPKDRFSAEMPDATLATLKIQPSEPRDSAVYFCASGLERQPQHFGDGTRLSIL.

The chain employs TRBV6-5 and TRBJ2-7; 7 positions agree with TRBD1. The junction had 6 bases not matched to a gene; V was cut back by 4 bases and J by 0 bases. Germline V CDR1 and CDR2: MNHEY, SVGAGI. The CDR3 has 15 residues. The CDR3 here is CASSWGQRNSYEQYF. The DNA of the CDR3 is TGTGCCAGCAGTTGGGGACAGCGAAACTCCTACGAGCAGTACTTC.

This clone has a single count. The chain recombines TRBV7-9 with TRBJ2-1, with 10 bases matching TRBD2. Germline V gives CDR1 SEHNR, CDR2 FQNEAQ (reference sequence). Losses at the gene ends were 1 base for V and 3 bases for J; bases not matched to a gene: 3. There are 16 residues in the CDR3. CDR3 DNA: TGTGCCAGCAGCTTAGAGCTAGCGGGGGACTACAATGAGCAGTTCTTC. Its protein is CASSLELAGDYNEQFF.

This sequence joins TRBV9 and TRBJ2-7; D is uncertain. V was pared by 2 bases and J by 1 base, with 10 bases between. Germline CDR1 SGDLS, CDR2 YYNGEE. This CDR3 has 14 residues. CDR3 nucleotides: TGTGCCAGCAGCGTTAGCAGTCGGTCCTACGAGCAGTACTTC. Translation gives CASSVSSRSYEQYF.

J is TRBJ2-1 and V is TRBV7-2; 13 bases align to TRBD2. V lost 5 bases to trimming and J lost 9 bases; unmatched junction nucleotides: 7. There are 15 residues in the CDR3. Germline values: CDR1 SGHTA, CDR2 FQGNSA. The CDR3: CASSPGTSGMGEQFF. The CDR3, as DNA: TGTGCCAGCAGCCCCGGGACTAGCGGGATGGGTGAGCAGTTCTTC.